This entry is about one T cell receptor beta chain. What it recognizes is unknown. Germline values: CDR1 SGHNT, CDR2 YYREEE (reference sequence). V lost 7 bases to trimming and J lost 4 bases; unmatched junction nucleotides: 8. CDR3 length equals 15 residues. This specimen belongs to a study of CD8+CD57+ T cells in acquired aplastic anemia. The overall study: Among healthy donors, CD4+ cells averaged around 11 million reads. General study points: No significant patient-versus-control difference appeared in CD8+ Simpson's diversity.

Template material for TCR beta VDJ and CDR3 profiling consisted of genomic DNA. TCRdb used MiXCR to reprocess the reads, holding one entry per CDR3 protein. This sample has some 180,000 distinct CDR3 sequences, with just over 45% found just once. The TCR was taken from a human donor in good health. Source material: sorted CD4+, CD8+, or CD8+CD57+ T cells (not recorded which) from PBMCs. The genes are TRBV5-4 and TRBJ2-2; 9 nucleotides match TRBD1. Here the CDR3 reads CASYRQGVVTGELFF. CDR3 in DNA: TGTGCCAGCTACCGACAGGGGGTGGTCACCGGGGAGCTGTTTTTT.